This entry lists 3 T cell receptor beta chains sequenced from one sample in a study of blood T cell repertoires in COVID-19. The table came from immunoSEQ multiplex PCR; TCRdb's copy has only in-frame clones and leaves some out. The sample consists of about 140,000 clones, 88% of them appearing once. Sequencing used peripheral blood. These receptor sequences come from a woman between 45 and 65 years old with acute or convalescent COVID-19.

CDR3 in amino acids: CASSLSEINYGYTF. Written as DNA, the CDR3 is TGTGCCAGCAGCTTGAGCGAGATTAACTATGGCTACACCTTC. This chain uses TRBV5-4 with TRBJ1-2; D is unresolved. The CDR3 sequence is 14 residues long. The V gene's germline CDR1 is SGHNT and CDR2 YYREEE (reference sequence). Trimming removed 1 base at V and 1 base at J, with 8 bases between.

This chain connects TRBV9 to TRBJ2-2; 7 bases match TRBD2. V lost 4 bases, J lost 0 bases, and 6 bases stayed unmatched. Germline loops: CDR1 SGDLS, CDR2 YYNGEE. The CDR3 has 16 residues. CDR3 DNA sequence: TGTGCCAGCAGCCCCCGACTAGCTTCGAACACCGGGGAGCTGTTTTTT. Encoded protein: CASSPRLASNTGELFF.

This chain links TRBV7-3 with TRBJ2-3; a weak D match, TRBD2 (5 bases). In germline, CDR1 is SGHTA, CDR2 FQGTGA. The CDR3 sequence is 16 residues long. With 5 bases removed from V and 2 bases from J, the gap between germline ends came to 17 bases. The CDR3 here is CASSPKSGSFTDTQYF. The CDR3 DNA follows: TGTGCCAGCAGCCCAAAATCGGGATCGTTCACAGATACGCAGTATTTT.